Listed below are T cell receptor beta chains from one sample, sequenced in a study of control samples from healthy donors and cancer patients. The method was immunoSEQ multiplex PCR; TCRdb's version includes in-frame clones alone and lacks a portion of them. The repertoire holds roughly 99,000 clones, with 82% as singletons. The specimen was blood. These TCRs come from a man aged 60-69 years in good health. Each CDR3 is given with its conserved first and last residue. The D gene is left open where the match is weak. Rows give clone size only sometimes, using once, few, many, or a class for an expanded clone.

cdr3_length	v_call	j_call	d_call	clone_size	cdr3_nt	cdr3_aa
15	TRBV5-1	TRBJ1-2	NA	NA	TGCGCCAGCAGCTTGAGGGAAGGGGGGAGTGATGGCTACACCTTC	CASSLREGGSDGYTF
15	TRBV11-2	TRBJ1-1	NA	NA	TGTGCCAGCAGCTTAAGTGGTCAGGGGATCACTGAAGCTTTCTTT	CASSLSGQGITEAFF
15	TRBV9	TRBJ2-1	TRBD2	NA	TGTGCCAGCAGCGTCTCGGGGGGGGCCAGCAATGAGCAGTTCTTC	CASSVSGGASNEQFF
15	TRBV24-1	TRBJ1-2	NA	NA	TGTGCCACCAGTGATTCGAGGGATATTAACTATGGCTACACCTTC	CATSDSRDINYGYTF
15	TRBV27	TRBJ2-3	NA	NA	TGTGCCAGCGCTAGGGTCCCTCGGGGCACAGATACGCAGTATTTT	CASARVPRGTDTQYF
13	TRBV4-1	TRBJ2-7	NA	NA	TGCGCCAGCAGCCGTTCTGCCTCCTACGAGCAGTACTTC	CASSRSASYEQYF
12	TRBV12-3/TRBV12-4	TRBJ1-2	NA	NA	TGTGCCAGCAGTACGGACACCTATGGCTACACCTTC	CASSTDTYGYTF
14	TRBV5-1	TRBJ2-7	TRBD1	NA	TGCGCCAGCAGCATGGACAGGGGACTTTTCGAGCAGTACTTC	CASSMDRGLFEQYF
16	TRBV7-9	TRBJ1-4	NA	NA	TGTGCCAGCAGCTTCGTAGGGGCCGCAACTAATGAAAAACTGTTTTTT	CASSFVGAATNEKLFF
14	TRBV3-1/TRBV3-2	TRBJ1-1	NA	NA	TGTGCCAGCAGCCAAGGGCCGGGGAACACTGAAGCTTTCTTT	CASSQGPGNTEAFF
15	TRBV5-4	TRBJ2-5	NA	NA	TGTGCCAGCACCAGGACACTTTACGAACAAGAGACCCAGTACTTC	CASTRTLYEQETQYF
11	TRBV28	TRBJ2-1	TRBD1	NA	TGTGCCACCCAGGGGGTGGACGAGCAGTTCTTC	CATQGVDEQFF
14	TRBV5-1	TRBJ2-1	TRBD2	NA	TGCGCCAGCAGCACGAGCGGGAGGGGCAATGAGCAGTTCTTC	CASSTSGRGNEQFF
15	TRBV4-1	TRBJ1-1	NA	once	TGCGCCAGCAGCCAAGCTTCGGGAGCGCAGACTGAAGCTTTCTTT	CASSQASGAQTEAFF
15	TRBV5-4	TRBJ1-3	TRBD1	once	TGTGCCAGCAGCCGACAGGGGGCCTCTGGAAACACCATATATTTT	CASSRQGASGNTIYF
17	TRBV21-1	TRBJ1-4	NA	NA	TGTGCCAGAACATTCACCCACCATGACAGGTACCGAGAAAAACTGTTTTTT	CARTFTHHDRYREKLFF
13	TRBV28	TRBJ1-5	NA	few	TGTGCCAGCAGTTTAGACCGTAATCAGCCCCAGCATTTT	CASSLDRNQPQHF
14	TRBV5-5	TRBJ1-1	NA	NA	TGTGCCAGCAGCTTGGAACAGTGGAGGACTGAAGCTTTCTTT	CASSLEQWRTEAFF
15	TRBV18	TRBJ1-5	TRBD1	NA	TGTGCCAGCTCAATTGGACAGGGGATCAATCAGCCCCAGCATTTT	CASSIGQGINQPQHF
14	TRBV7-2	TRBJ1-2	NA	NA	TGTGCCAGCAGCTTAGCGGGGGTCGCCTATGGCTACACCTTC	CASSLAGVAYGYTF
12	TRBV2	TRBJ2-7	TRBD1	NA	TGTGCCAGCAGTAGAACAGGGGCCGAGCAGTACTTC	CASSRTGAEQYF
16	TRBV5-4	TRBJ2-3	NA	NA	TGTGCCAGCAGCTTGGGGGCGGCAACTAGCACAGATACGCAGTATTTT	CASSLGAATSTDTQYF
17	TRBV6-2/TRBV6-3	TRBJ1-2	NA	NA	TGTGCCAGCAGTGGGGTATTCCGGGAGGCGGCCAGCTATGGCTACACCTTC	CASSGVFREAASYGYTF
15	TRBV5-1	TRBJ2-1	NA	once	TGCGCCAGCAGCTTGGGACCGGGGCCCTACAATGAGCAGTTCTTC	CASSLGPGPYNEQFF
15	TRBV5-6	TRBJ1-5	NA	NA	TGTGCCAGCAGCTCGCGGGCCGATTTTTACCAGCCCCAGCATTTT	CASSSRADFYQPQHF
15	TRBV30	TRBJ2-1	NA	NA	TGTGCCTGGAGTGTACGCCAGGGGAGACACAATGAGCAGTTCTTC	CAWSVRQGRHNEQFF
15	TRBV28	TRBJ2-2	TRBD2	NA	TGTGCCAGCAGGCGGGGGTCTCCGAACACCGGGGAGCTGTTTTTT	CASRRGSPNTGELFF
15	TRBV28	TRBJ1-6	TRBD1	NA	TGTGCCAGCAGTATACAGGGGATCTATAATTCACCCCTCCACTTT	CASSIQGIYNSPLHF
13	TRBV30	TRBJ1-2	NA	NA	TGTGCCTGGAGCGCTGGGACTAACTATGGCTACACCTTC	CAWSAGTNYGYTF
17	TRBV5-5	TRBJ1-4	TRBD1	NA	TGTGCCAGCAGCTCGCTAGAACCGGGACAGGGTAATGAAAAACTGTTTTTT	CASSSLEPGQGNEKLFF
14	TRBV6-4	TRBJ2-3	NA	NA	TGTGCCAGCAGTGCCAGCGCTATCACAGATACGCAGTATTTT	CASSASAITDTQYF